The clone carrying this T cell receptor (beta chain) was detected many times. The entry originates in a study of Graves' ophthalmopathy and Graves' hyperthyroidism. Researchers took RNA transcripts and amplified TCR beta CDR3 regions from them. An initial RT-PCR round employing HTBI primers preceded a second-round multiplex PCR. TCRdb re-called the multiplex PCR reads with MiXCR, one entry per CDR3 protein. The sample carries roughly 500,000 distinct CDR3 sequences, about an eighth recorded once. Trimming took off 3 bases at V and 0 bases at J, with 11 bases between the two ends. This CDR3 spans 16 amino acids. Germline-derived CDR1 and CDR2 are MRHNA and SNTAGT. Those donors who had ophthalmopathy presented with moderate-to-severe activity, a CAS of ≥3, a NOSPECS of ≥4 and a duration under 3 months. Orbital computed tomography, together with clinical symptoms, serum thyroxine, TRAb and thyroid ultrasound, was used for diagnosis.

The sequenced material came from blood. This receptor was identified in a young woman with Graves' ophthalmopathy. The chain carries TRBV6-4 and TRBJ2-2; maybe TRBD1 (5 bases). The CDR3 here is CASSEDTSANTGELFF. CDR3 DNA: TGTGCCAGCAGTGAGGACACCAGCGCGAACACCGGGGAGCTGTTTTTT.